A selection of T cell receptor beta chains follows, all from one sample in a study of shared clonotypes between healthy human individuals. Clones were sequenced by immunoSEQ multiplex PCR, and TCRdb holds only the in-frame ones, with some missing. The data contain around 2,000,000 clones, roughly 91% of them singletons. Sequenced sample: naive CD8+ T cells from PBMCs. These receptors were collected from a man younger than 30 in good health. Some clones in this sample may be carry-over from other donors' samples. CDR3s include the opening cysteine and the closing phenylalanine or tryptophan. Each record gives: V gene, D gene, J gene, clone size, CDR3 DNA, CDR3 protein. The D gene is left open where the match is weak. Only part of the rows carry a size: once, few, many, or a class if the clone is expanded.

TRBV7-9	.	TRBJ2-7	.	TGTGCCAGCAGCTCGGACTACGGAGGCTACGAGCAGTACTTC	CASSSDYGGYEQYF
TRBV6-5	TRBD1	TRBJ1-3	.	TGTGCCAGCAGTTCGACAGGGGTTCGCTCTGGAAACACCATATATTTT	CASSSTGVRSGNTIYF
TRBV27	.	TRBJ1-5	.	TGTGCCAGCAGTACCCGCACAGGGCTGGGCCAGCCCCAGCATTTT	CASSTRTGLGQPQHF
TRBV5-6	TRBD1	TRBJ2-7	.	TGTGCCAGCAGCTTGGGGGTTGGGACAGGGGTTATCGAGCAGTACTTC	CASSLGVGTGVIEQYF
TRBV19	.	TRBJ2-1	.	TGTGCCAGTGGAGCCCATGAGCAGTTCTTC	CASGAHEQFF
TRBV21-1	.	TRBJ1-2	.	TGTGCCAGCAGCAAATTTGAGAGGGTAAGACGAAATGGCTACACCTTC	CASSKFERVRRNGYTF
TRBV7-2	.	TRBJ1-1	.	TGTGCCAGCAGGCCTGGTTTAGGGAACACTGAAGCTTTCTTT	CASRPGLGNTEAFF
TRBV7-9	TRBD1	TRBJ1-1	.	TGTGCCAGCAGCTTAGCGGGGACAGGGGGCGCGGGGGTCACTGAAGCTTTCTTT	CASSLAGTGGAGVTEAFF
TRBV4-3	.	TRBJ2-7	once	TGCGCCAGCAGCCAAACCGGATGGGGAAACGAGCAGTACTTC	CASSQTGWGNEQYF
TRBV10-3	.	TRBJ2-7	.	TGTGCCATCATGGGGAAGCCAGGGGCCTACGAGCAGTACTTC	CAIMGKPGAYEQYF
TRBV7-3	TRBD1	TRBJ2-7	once	TGTGCCAGCAGCAGGACGGGACAGGGGGTTACATACGAGCAGTACTTC	CASSRTGQGVTYEQYF
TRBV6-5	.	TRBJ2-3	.	TGTGCCAGCAGTTACGGGGGCACAGATACGCAGTATTTT	CASSYGGTDTQYF
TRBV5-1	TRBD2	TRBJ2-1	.	TGCGCCAGCAGGACTAGCGGGAGGGCCCATGAGCAGTTCTTC	CASRTSGRAHEQFF
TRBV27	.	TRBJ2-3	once	TGTGCCAGCAGATTCGATGTGAAGGGGCGTTTGGCAGATACGCAGTATTTT	CASRFDVKGRLADTQYF
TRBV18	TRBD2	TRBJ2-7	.	TGTGCCAGCTCACCAGCCGCGGGAGACTACGAGCAGTACTTC	CASSPAAGDYEQYF
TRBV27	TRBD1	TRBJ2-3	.	TGTGCCAGCAGTTTGACAGGGACCTTAACAGATACGCAGTATTTT	CASSLTGTLTDTQYF
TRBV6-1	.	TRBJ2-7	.	TGTGCCAGCAGCGACAGAATTCGTTACGAGCAGTACTTC	CASSDRIRYEQYF
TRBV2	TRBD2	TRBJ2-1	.	TGTGCCAGCAGAGGACTAGCCAACAATGAGCAGTTCTTC	CASRGLANNEQFF
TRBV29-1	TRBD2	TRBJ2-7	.	TGCAGCGTTCTGGGAGGGCAGTTCTACGAGCAGTACTTC	CSVLGGQFYEQYF
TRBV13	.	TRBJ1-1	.	TGTGCCACCGAGAGAGCCGGGACGAAAGCTTTCTTT	CATERAGTKAFF
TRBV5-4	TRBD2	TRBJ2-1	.	TGTGCCAGCAGCGAGAAAAGCGGGAGGGGAATCGATGAGCAGTTCTTC	CASSEKSGRGIDEQFF
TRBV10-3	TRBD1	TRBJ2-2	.	TGTGCCATCAGGTCGACAGGGGACACCGGGGAGCTGTTTTTT	CAIRSTGDTGELFF
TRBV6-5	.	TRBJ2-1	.	TGTGCCAGCAGTTACTCCCCCCCCGGGACAGAGCAGTTCTTC	CASSYSPPGTEQFF
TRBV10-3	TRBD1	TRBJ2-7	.	TGTGCCATCAGTGAGCCTCGACAGGGAAGGAACGAGCAGTACTTC	CAISEPRQGRNEQYF
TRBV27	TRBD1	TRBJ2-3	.	TGTGCCAGCAGTCCCCTGGGACAGATAGGCACAGATACGCAGTATTTT	CASSPLGQIGTDTQYF
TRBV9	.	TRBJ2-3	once	TGTGCCAGCAGCGCCATAGCAGATACGCAGTATTTT	CASSAIADTQYF
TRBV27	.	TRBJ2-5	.	TGTGCCAGCAGTTTAGGAGTCTTGGAGACCCAGTACTTC	CASSLGVLETQYF
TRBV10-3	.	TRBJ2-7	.	TGTGCCATCAGTGACGGACAGCGCTCTGGCTCCTACGAGCAGTACTTC	CAISDGQRSGSYEQYF
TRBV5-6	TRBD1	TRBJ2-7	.	TGTGCCAGCAGCTTAGGGGACAGCTCCTACGAGCAGTACTTC	CASSLGDSSYEQYF
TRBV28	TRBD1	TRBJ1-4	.	TGTGCCAGCAGCCGCCTCCGGACAGGGGTTGAAAAACTGTTTTTT	CASSRLRTGVEKLFF
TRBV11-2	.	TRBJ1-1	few	TGTGCCAGCAGCGCATATAAGAACACTGAAGCTTTCTTT	CASSAYKNTEAFF
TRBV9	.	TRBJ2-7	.	TGTGCCAGCAGCGTAGACGCCGGGGTTACCTACGAGCAGTACTTC	CASSVDAGVTYEQYF
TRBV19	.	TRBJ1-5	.	TGTGCCAGTAGTTCGCTTCGATCGACGGACAGAGATCTCAATCAGCCCCAGCATTTT	CASSSLRSTDRDLNQPQHF
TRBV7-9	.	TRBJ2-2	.	TGTACCAGCAGCTTATTTCGGGGTCACACCGGGGAGCTGTTTTTT	CTSSLFRGHTGELFF